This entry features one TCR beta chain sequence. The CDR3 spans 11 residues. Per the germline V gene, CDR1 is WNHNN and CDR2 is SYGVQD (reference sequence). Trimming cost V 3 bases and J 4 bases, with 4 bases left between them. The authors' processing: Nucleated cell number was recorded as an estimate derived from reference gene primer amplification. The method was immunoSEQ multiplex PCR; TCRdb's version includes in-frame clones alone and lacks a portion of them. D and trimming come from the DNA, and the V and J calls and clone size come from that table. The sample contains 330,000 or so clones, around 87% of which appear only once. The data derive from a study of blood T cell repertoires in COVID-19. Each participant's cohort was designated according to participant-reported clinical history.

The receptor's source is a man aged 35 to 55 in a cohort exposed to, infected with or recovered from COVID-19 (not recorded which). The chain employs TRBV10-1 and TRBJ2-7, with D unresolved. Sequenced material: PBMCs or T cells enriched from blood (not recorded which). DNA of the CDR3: TGCGCCAGCAGTGACCAATACGAGCAGTACTTC. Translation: CASSDQYEQYF.